Reported below is one TCR beta chain. The antigen remains undetermined. This sample stems from a study of post-analysis software for immune sequencing data. Study in general: Several disease courses (relapsing-remitting, secondary progressive and progressive-relapsing) of multiple sclerosis were included.

Findings and limits, study-wide: Included in a set of about five TRBV segments more frequent in patients than controls were TRBV5-6, TRBV5-1 and TRBV20-1. With F measure, samples from one preparation batch clustered together strongly.

Tagging with unique molecular identifiers was a feature of the TCR beta cDNA libraries. Out of 1 to 10 million T cells, a few hundred thousand cDNA molecules were generated. In TCRdb, the PCR reads were re-called with MiXCR into one record per CDR3 protein. The table shows 450,000 to 650,000 distinct CDR3 sequences, with roughly 45% occurring only once. With 3 bases removed from V and 6 bases from J, the gap between germline ends came to 15 bases. CDR3 size: 14 residues. Germline V gene lookup returns CDR1 MGHRA and CDR2 YSYEKL. The chain recombines TRBV4-1 with TRBJ2-7, with D maybe TRBD1 (6 bases). Sample: blood. This TCR was recovered from a girl aged 10-17 years with multiple sclerosis. The CDR3, as DNA: TGCGCCAGCAGCCACCCGGGACAATCCCTCGAGCAGTACTTC. It is translated as CASSHPGQSLEQYF.